This T cell receptor beta chain was obtained from a study of liver allograft versus peripheral blood T cells. Whole-study context: Hepatic allograft T cell receptor repertoires were evaluated relative to those present in recipients' peripheral blood.

TCRdb re-analysed the reads in MiXCR, keeping a single row per CDR3 protein. The profile shows some 7,000 distinct CDR3 sequences, roughly 15% of them singletons. By sample fraction, this clonotype is medium-sized. Antigen unknown. Notes on the study in general: Liver allografts reportedly held T cell receptor repertoires unlike those in peripheral blood.

The clonotype comes from a human patient who had a liver transplant. T cells may partly derive from the graft donor.

The CDR3 DNA sequence: TGTGCCAGTAGTTACTGGGACAGGGATGACTACACCTTC. This codes for CASSYWDRDDYTF. This chain links TRBV19 with TRBJ1-2, with 9 bases aligning to TRBD1. V was pared by 5 bases and J by 10 bases, with 8 bases of the junction left unmatched. The CDR3 contains 13 residues. Germline V lookup: CDR1 LNHDA, CDR2 SQIVND (reference sequence).